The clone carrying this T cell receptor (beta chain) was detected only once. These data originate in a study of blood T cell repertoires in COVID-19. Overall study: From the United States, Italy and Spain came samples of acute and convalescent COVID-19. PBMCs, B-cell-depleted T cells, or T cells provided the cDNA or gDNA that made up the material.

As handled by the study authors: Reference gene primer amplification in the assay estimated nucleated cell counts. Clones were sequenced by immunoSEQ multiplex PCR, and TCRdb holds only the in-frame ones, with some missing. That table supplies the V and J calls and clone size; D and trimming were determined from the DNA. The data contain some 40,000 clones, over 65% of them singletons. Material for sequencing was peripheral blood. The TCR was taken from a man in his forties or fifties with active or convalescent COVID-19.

The CDR3 DNA reads TGTGCCAGAGGGGGCAGTAATTCACCCCTCCACTTT. Its protein is CARGGSNSPLHF. The V and J genes are TRBV2 and TRBJ1-6; 7 bases align to TRBD1. There are 12 residues in the CDR3. Trimming at V came to 9 bases and at J to 6 bases, leaving 2 bases not matched to a gene. Germline V gene data show CDR1 as SNHLY and CDR2 as FYNNEI.